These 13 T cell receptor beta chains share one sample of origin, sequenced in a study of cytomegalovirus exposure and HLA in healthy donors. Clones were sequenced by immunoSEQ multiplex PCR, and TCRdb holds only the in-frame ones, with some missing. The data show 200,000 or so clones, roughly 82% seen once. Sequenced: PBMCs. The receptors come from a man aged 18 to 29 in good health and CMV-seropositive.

The CDR3 DNA sequence: TGCAGCGTGGTAATTCTCGGGGGCCAAGAGACCCAGTACTTC. It codes for CSVVILGGQETQYF. V and J are TRBV29-1 and TRBJ2-5, with D maybe TRBD2 (6 bases). This CDR3 comprises 14 residues. The V end was cut by 6 bases, the J end by 1 base, with 15 bases between. Looked up from germline, CDR1 is SQVTM and CDR2 is ANQGSEA.

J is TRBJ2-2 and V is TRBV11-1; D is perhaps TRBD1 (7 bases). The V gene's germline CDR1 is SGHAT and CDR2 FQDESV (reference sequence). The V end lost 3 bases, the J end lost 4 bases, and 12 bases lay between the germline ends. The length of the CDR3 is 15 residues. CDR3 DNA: TGTGCCAGCAGCTTGGAGGGGGCGGGCACCGGGGAGCTGTTTTTT. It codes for CASSLEGAGTGELFF.

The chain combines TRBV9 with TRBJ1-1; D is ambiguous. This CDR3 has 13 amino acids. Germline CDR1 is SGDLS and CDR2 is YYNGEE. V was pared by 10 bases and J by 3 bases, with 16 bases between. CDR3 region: CASMGREDTEAFF. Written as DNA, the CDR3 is TGTGCCTCAATGGGCCGGGAGGACACTGAAGCTTTCTTT.

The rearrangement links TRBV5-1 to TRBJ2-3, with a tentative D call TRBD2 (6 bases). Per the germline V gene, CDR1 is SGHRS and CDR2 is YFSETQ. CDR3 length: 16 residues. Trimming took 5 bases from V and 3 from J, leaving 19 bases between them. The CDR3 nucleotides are TGCGCCAGCAGACGAAACTTAGCGGTTACAACAGATACGCAGTATTTT. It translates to CASRRNLAVTTDTQYF. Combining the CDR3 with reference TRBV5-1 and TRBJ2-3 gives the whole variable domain KAGVTQTPRYLIKTRGQQVTLSCSPISGHRSVSWYQQTPGQGLQFLFEYFSETQRNKGNFPGRFSGRQFSNSRSEMNVSTLELGDSALYLCASRRNLAVTTDTQYFGPGTRLTVL.

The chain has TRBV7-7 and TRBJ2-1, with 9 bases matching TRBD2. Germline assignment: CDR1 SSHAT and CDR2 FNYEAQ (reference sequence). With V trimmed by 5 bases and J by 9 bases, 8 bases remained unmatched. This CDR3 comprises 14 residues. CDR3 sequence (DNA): TGTGCCAGCAGCCCATCTAGCGGGATAGTTGAGCAGTTCTTC. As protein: CASSPSSGIVEQFF.

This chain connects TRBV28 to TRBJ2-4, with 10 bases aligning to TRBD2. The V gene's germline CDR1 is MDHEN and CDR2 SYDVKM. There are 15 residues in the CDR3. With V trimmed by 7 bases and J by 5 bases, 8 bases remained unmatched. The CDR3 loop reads CASNLAGEKENIQYF. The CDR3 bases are TGTGCCAGCAATCTAGCGGGAGAAAAGGAAAACATTCAGTACTTC.

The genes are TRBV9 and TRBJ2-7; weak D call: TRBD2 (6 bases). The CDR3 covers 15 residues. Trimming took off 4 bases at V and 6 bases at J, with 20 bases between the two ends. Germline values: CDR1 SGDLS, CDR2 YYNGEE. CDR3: CASSSTGTGGREQYF. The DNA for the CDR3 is TGTGCCAGCAGCTCCACCGGGACCGGGGGACGCGAGCAGTACTTC.

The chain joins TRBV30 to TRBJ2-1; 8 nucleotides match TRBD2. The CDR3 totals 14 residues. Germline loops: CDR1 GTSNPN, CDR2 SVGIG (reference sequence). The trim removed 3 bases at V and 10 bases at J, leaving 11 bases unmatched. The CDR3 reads CAWSPGTRELEQFF. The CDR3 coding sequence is TGTGCCTGGAGCCCCGGGACTAGGGAACTCGAGCAGTTCTTC.

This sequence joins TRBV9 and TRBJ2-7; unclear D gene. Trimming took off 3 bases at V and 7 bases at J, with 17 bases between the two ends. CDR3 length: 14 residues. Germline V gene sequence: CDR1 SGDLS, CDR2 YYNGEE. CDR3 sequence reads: CASSGGDATWEQYF. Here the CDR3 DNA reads TGTGCCAGCAGCGGCGGCGACGCCACCTGGGAGCAGTACTTC.

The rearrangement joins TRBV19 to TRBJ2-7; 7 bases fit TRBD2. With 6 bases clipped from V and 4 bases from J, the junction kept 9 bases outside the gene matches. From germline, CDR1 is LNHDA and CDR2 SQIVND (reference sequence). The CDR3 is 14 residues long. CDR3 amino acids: CASRPSGAFYEQYF. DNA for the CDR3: TGTGCCAGTAGGCCAAGCGGGGCTTTTTACGAGCAGTACTTC.

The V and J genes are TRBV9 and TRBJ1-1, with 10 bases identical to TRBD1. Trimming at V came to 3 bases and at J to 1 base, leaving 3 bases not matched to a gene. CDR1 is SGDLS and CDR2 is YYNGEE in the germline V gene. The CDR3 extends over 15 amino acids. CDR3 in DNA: TGTGCCAGCAGCGGACAGGGGGCGCGGAACACTGAAGCTTTCTTT. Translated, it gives CASSGQGARNTEAFF.

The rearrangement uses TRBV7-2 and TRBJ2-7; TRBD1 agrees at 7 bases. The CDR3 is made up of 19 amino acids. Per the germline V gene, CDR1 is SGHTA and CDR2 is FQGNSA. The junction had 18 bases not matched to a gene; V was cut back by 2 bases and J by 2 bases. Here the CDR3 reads CASSLYLSVFGTETYEQYF. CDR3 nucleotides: TGTGCCAGCAGCTTATATCTATCAGTGTTCGGGACAGAAACCTACGAGCAGTACTTC.

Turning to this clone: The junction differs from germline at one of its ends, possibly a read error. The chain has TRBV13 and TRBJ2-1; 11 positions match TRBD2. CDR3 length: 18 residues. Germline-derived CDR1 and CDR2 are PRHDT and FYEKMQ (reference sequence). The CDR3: CASSLGAGASGRSNEQFF. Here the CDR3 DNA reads TGTGCCAGCAGCCTAGGGGCTGGGGCTAGCGGGAGGTCCAATGAGCAGTTCTTC.